This TCR beta chain was documented in a study of blood T cells in healthy people across ages. The CDR3 loop spans 13 amino acids. Between the trimmed V and J ends, which lost 5 bases and 4 bases, there was a span of 8 bases. CDR1 is KGHDR, CDR2 SFDVKD, per germline. A J-beta primer mix and a sample-barcoded 5' primer were used in a second PCR of about 7 to 12 cycles. The template-switch adaptor was a 5' adaptor with 12 random nucleotides. It tagged each cDNA molecule. TCRdb processed the 5' RACE reads anew with MiXCR; each CDR3 protein has one entry. The sample records 650,000 to 800,000 distinct CDR3 sequences, 52% being singletons.

The receptor comes from a woman of 80 years or more in good health. The specimen was blood. This chain uses TRBV24-1 with TRBJ1-3; D gene uncertain. The CDR3 spells CATSAGNGNTIYF. The CDR3 DNA reads as TGTGCCACCAGTGCGGGGAACGGAAACACCATATATTTT.